The clone carrying this TCR beta chain was found a few times. This specimen comes from a study of beta chain features in type 1 diabetes. Germline lookup yields CDR1 MNHNS and CDR2 SASEGT. The CDR3 contains 15 residues. Trimming pared 2 bases from V and 4 bases from J, leaving 12 bases between. The authors obtained over 95% purity in all sorted populations. TCRB transcripts that were expressed got sequenced, as all of the isolated RNA had been reverse transcribed. Profiled with immunoSEQ multiplex PCR; TCRdb holds only in-frame clones, not every one. This sample has 130,000 to 150,000 clones; 6.9% occur once, and the top ten carry about 1.4%.

The sequence came from a woman aged 25-40 years in good health. The source material was central memory CD4+ T cells from blood. The chain has TRBV6-1 and TRBJ1-5, with D hard to call. The CDR3 here is CASSESGQQNQPQHF. For the CDR3, the DNA is TGTGCCAGCAGTGAATCGGGTCAGCAAAATCAGCCCCAGCATTTT.